One sample yielded the 12 T cell receptor beta chains listed below, sequenced in a study of blood T cells in healthy people across ages. The second PCR ran roughly 6 to 12 cycles with a sample-barcoded 5' primer and J-beta primers. TCRdb re-called the 5' RACE reads with MiXCR, one entry per CDR3 protein. In the table there are more than 800,000 distinct CDR3 sequences, 35% to 50% of which are singletons. The sequencing sample was made of blood. These receptors came from a woman aged 55-75 years in good health.

This clonotype was picked up a small number of times. The V call is TRBV4-1, the J call TRBJ2-7, with TRBD2 as a possible D gene (7 bases). CDR3 length equals 20 residues. Germline V CDR1 and CDR2: MGHRA, YSYEKL. Trimming removed 0 bases from V and 0 bases from J, with 24 bases in between. The CDR3 nucleotides are TGCGCCAGCAGCCAAGATTTATGGGGTAGGGGGGGCAGGAGCTCCTACGAGCAGTACTTC. This codes for CASSQDLWGRGGRSSYEQYF.

The chain uses TRBV29-1 and TRBJ2-7, with D possibly matching TRBD2 (6 bases). Trimming removed 7 bases from V and 3 bases from J, with 13 bases in between. CDR1 and CDR2 (germline): SQVTM, ANQGSEA. This CDR3 is 12 amino acids long. The CDR3 loop reads CSARELGYEQYF. The CDR3 nucleotides are TGCAGCGCCCGGGAGCTTGGCTACGAGCAGTACTTC.

In this sample, this clonotype turned up a few times. The V gene is TRBV7-3, the J gene TRBJ2-1; 9 bases match TRBD1. Germline CDR1 is SGHTA and CDR2 is FQGTGA. There are 15 residues in the CDR3. After removal of 5 bases from V and 6 bases from J, the junction contained 8 bases not matched to a gene. The CDR3 region is CASSRGGQGSNEQFF. The DNA of the CDR3 is TGTGCCAGCAGCAGAGGCGGACAGGGGAGCAATGAGCAGTTCTTC.

This clonotype was seen only a few times. The chain couples TRBV20-1 to TRBJ2-7; D may be TRBD1 (6 bases). Germline CDR1 is DFQATT and CDR2 is SNEGSKA (reference sequence). The V gene lost 4 bases and the J gene lost 4 bases, with 20 bases spanning the gap. The CDR3 contains 15 residues. CDR3 in amino acids: CSAKVGQGLPYEQYF. The CDR3 DNA reads TGCAGTGCTAAAGTGGGGCAGGGGCTTCCTTACGAGCAGTACTTC.

This clonotype was counted only a few times. V usage is TRBV7-9 and J usage is TRBJ2-7; maybe TRBD1 (6 bases). Trimming removed 5 bases at V and 2 bases at J, with 10 bases between. This CDR3 is 13 amino acids long. CDR1 SEHNR and CDR2 FQNEAQ come from the germline V gene (reference sequence). CDR3 residues: CASSPQGTYEQYF. CDR3 DNA: TGTGCCAGCAGCCCCCAGGGGACCTACGAGCAGTACTTC.

This clonotype was seen just once. V gene TRBV20-1 combines with J gene TRBJ2-5, with TRBD1 matching 8 bases. Looked up from germline, CDR1 is DFQATT and CDR2 is SNEGSKA (reference sequence). The J segment lost 5 bases and the V segment lost 0 bases, leaving 5 bases of the junction unmatched. The CDR3 is 14 amino acids. CDR3 coding DNA: TGCAGTGCTAGAGATAGAAGACAGGGGGAGACCCAGTACTTC. This translates into CSARDRRQGETQYF.

The V and J genes are TRBV15 and TRBJ2-1; D is perhaps TRBD2 (6 bases). CDR3 length equals 14 residues. Per the germline V gene, CDR1 is LNHNV and CDR2 is YYDKDF (reference sequence). The ends were cut back, 0 bases at V and 7 bases at J, with 10 bases in the middle. In DNA, the CDR3 is TGTGCCACCAGCAGAGAGGACTACCGTAATGAGCAGTTCTTC. It translates to CATSREDYRNEQFF.

This clonotype was seen more than once but under ten times. The gene calls are TRBV6-2 or TRBV6-3 and TRBJ2-7; 12 nucleotides line up with TRBD2. CDR1 MNHEY and CDR2 SVGEGT come from the germline V gene. Trimming cost V 0 bases and J 4 bases; bases outside gene matches: 4. The length of the CDR3 is 16 residues. The CDR3 is CASSYSTSGSGYEQYF. The CDR3 nucleotides are TGTGCCAGCAGTTACTCGACTAGCGGGAGCGGATACGAGCAGTACTTC.

This clonotype was detected many times. The CDR3 bases are TGTGCCAGCAGCTTTGGCGGCCCAGAGACCCAGTACTTC. It codes for CASSFGGPETQYF. The chain employs TRBV7-2 and TRBJ2-5; D remains ambiguous. Germline loops: CDR1 SGHTA, CDR2 FQGNSA. The CDR3 loop spans 13 amino acids. V was trimmed by 3 bases and J by 4 bases, leaving 9 bases between them.

This chain uses TRBV28 with TRBJ2-4; D not certain. CDR1 and CDR2 (germline): MDHEN, SYDVKM. The CDR3 is made up of 14 amino acids. V lost 5 bases and J lost 2, with 10 bases in between. CDR3 amino acids: CASSPRLSKNIQYF. The CDR3 nucleotides read TGTGCCAGCAGTCCGAGGTTGTCCAAAAACATTCAGTACTTC.

There are many counts of this clonotype. The genes are TRBV12-5 and TRBJ1-5; TRBD1 is a possible D gene (6 bases). V dropped 2 bases and J dropped 6 bases, with 23 bases sitting between them. Looked up from germline, CDR1 is LGHNT and CDR2 is FRNRAP. The length of the CDR3 is 18 residues. The CDR3 DNA sequence: TGTGCTAGTGGTTTGCCCATCCAACAGGGCCCGGGGACTCAGCCCCAGCATTTT. This encodes CASGLPIQQGPGTQPQHF.

The genes are TRBV27 and TRBJ1-4; 9 positions agree with TRBD1. The CDR3 contains 15 residues. V was pared by 6 bases and J by 6 bases, with 8 bases of the junction left unmatched. Germline V gives CDR1 MNHEY, CDR2 SMNVEV (reference sequence). As DNA, the CDR3 is TGTGCCAGCAGGAATACAGGGGGCGCATATGAAAAACTGTTTTTT. Translation: CASRNTGGAYEKLFF. Full variable domain (rest looked up from reference TRBV27 and TRBJ1-4): EAQVTQNPRYLITVTGKKLTVTCSQNMNHEYMSWYRQDPGLGLRQIYYSMNVEVTDKGDVPEGYKVSRKEKRNFPLILESPSPNQTSLYFCASRNTGGAYEKLFFGSGTQLSVL.